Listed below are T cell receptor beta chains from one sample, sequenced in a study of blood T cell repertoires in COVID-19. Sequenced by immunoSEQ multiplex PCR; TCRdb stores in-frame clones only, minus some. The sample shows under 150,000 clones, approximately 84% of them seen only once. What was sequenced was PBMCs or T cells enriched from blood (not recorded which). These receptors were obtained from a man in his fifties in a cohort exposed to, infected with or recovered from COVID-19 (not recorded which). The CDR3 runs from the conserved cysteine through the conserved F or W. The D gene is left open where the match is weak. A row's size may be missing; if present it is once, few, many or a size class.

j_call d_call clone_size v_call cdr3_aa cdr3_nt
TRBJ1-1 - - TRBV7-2 CASRQSRGNTEAFF TGTGCCAGCAGGCAAAGTAGGGGGAACACTGAAGCTTTCTTT
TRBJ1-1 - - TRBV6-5 CASSYSREDHTEAFF TGTGCCAGCAGTTACTCCAGGGAAGATCACACTGAAGCTTTCTTT
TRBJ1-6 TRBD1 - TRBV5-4 CASSGPSGTGGSPLHF TGTGCCAGCAGCGGTCCCTCCGGGACAGGGGGTTCACCCCTCCACTTT
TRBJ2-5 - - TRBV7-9 CASSPRGAGEQTQYF TGTGCCAGCAGCCCCCGGGGGGCGGGAGAACAGACCCAGTACTTC
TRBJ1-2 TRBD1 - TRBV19 CASSIQGETYGYTF TGTGCCAGTAGTATCCAGGGGGAGACCTATGGCTACACCTTC
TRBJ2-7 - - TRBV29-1 CSVEDGGASSLYEQYF TGCAGCGTTGAAGATGGAGGGGCCTCTTCATTGTACGAGCAGTACTTC
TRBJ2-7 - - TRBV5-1 CASSLSGTQYYEQYF TGCGCCAGCAGCTTGTCGGGGACACAATACTACGAGCAGTACTTC
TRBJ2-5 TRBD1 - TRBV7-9 CASSLVGQETQYF TGTGCCAGCAGCTTAGTGGGACAGGAGACCCAGTACTTC
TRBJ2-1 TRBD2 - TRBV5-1 CASSSTSGRGNEQFF TGCGCCAGCAGCTCAACTAGCGGGAGGGGAAATGAGCAGTTCTTC
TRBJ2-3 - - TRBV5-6 CASSLAHRAISDTQYF TGTGCCAGCAGCTTGGCCCACAGGGCTATATCAGATACGCAGTATTTT
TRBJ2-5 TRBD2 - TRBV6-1 CASSEPGGGETQYF TGTGCCAGCAGTGAACCCGGGGGAGGGGAGACCCAGTACTTC
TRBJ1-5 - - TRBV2 CASSEANLGTDQPQHF TGTGCCAGCAGTGAAGCGAACCTGGGCACCGATCAGCCCCAGCATTTT
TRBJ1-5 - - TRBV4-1 CASSQDAQRNQPQHF TGCGCCAGCAGCCAAGATGCACAGAGAAATCAGCCCCAGCATTTT
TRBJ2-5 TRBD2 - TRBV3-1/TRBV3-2 CASSQRRDDGRKVSKETQYF TGTGCCAGCAGCCAACGCCGGGATGACGGGAGGAAGGTAAGTAAAGAGACCCAGTACTTC
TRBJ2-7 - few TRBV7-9 CASSSGGTDFYEQYF TGTGCCAGCAGCTCGGGAGGGACAGACTTTTACGAGCAGTACTTC
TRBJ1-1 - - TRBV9 CASSPQGRGVGEAFF TGTGCCAGCAGCCCTCAGGGTCGCGGCGTAGGTGAAGCTTTCTTT
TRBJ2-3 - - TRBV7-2 CASSPRQLDSTDTQYF TGTGCCAGCAGCCCACGACAACTAGACTCCACAGATACGCAGTATTTT
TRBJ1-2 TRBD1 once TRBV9 CATDRHVYGYTF TGTGCCACGGACAGGCACGTTTATGGCTACACCTTC
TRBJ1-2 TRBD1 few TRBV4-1 CASSQDPGGDYGYTF TGCGCCAGCAGCCAAGACCCAGGGGGAGACTATGGCTACACCTTC
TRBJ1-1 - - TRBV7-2 CASSSQGNTEAFF TGTGCCAGCAGCTCTCAGGGGAACACTGAAGCTTTCTTT
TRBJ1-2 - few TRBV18 CASSPTAGRGYTF TGTGCCAGCTCACCAACGGCAGGAAGGGGCTACACCTTC
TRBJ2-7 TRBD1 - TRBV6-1 CASSDWGTGNNEQYF TGTGCCAGCAGTGATTGGGGGACAGGAAATAACGAGCAGTACTTC
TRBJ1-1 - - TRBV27 CASRVNRITEAFF TGTGCCAGCAGGGTGAACAGGATCACTGAAGCTTTCTTT
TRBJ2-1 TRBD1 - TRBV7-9 CASCPGDRGFFNEQFF TGTGCCAGCTGCCCCGGGGACAGGGGGTTCTTTAATGAGCAGTTCTTC
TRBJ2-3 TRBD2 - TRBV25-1 CASSEMTSVKTDTQYF TGTGCCAGCAGTGAAATGACTAGCGTCAAAACAGATACGCAGTATTTT
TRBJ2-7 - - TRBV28 CATRKGSYEQYF TGTGCCACCCGCAAGGGGTCCTACGAGCAGTACTTC
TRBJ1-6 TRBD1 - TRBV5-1 CASSLAPRTGKGSPLHF TGCGCCAGCAGCTTGGCTCCCCGGACAGGGAAAGGTTCACCCCTCCACTTT
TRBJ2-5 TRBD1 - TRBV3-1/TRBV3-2 CASSQGWGTAKETQYF TGTGCCAGCAGCCAAGGTTGGGGGACAGCAAAAGAGACCCAGTACTTC
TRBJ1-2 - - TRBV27 CASSSLALSNYGYTF TGTGCCAGCAGTTCCCTAGCCCTTTCAAACTATGGCTACACCTTC
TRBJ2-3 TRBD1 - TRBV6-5 CASTDRALADTQYF TGTGCCAGCACGGACAGGGCATTGGCAGATACGCAGTATTTT
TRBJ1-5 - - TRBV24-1 CATSDPRFPLGAAPQPQHF TGTGCCACCAGTGATCCCCGCTTCCCCCTTGGGGCCGCCCCGCAGCCCCAGCATTTT
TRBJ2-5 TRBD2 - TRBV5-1 CASSPGGETQYF TGCGCCAGCAGCCCGGGAGGAGAGACCCAGTACTTC